This entry lists 26 T cell receptor beta chains sequenced from one sample in a study of shared clonotypes between healthy human individuals. The naive CD8 subset, CD45RO-negative cells positively selected for CCR7, excluded terminally differentiated effector memory CD45RA+ cells. Sequencing used immunoSEQ multiplex PCR; TCRdb keeps in-frame clones, though not all of them. The data hold about 2 million clones, with just under 95% observed a single time. Material: naive CD8+ T cells sorted from blood. All receptors come from a man aged 18 to 30 in good health.

V gene TRBV30 combines with J gene TRBJ1-4, with 7 bases matching TRBD1. This CDR3 comprises 18 residues. V lost 4 bases, J lost 2 bases, and 16 bases stayed unmatched. CDR1 is GTSNPN, CDR2 SVGIG, per germline (reference sequence). The chain's CDR3 is CAWTRDTYLGGTNEKLFF. Here the CDR3 DNA reads TGTGCCTGGACCCGGGACACCTATCTAGGGGGCACTAATGAAAAACTGTTTTTT.

The chain has TRBV7-8 and TRBJ2-5; either TRBD1 or TRBD2 may supply D (6 bases each). Trimming removed 5 bases at V and 0 bases at J, with 16 bases between. The CDR3 runs to 16 residues. Germline V lookup: CDR1 SGHVS, CDR2 FQNEAQ. CDR3: CASSPRGVPDQETQYF. In nucleotides, the CDR3 is TGTGCCAGCAGCCCGAGGGGGGTACCCGACCAAGAGACCCAGTACTTC.

The chain recombines TRBV28 with TRBJ1-3; D call uncertain. Germline CDR1 reads MDHEN; CDR2 reads SYDVKM. There are 15 residues in the CDR3. The V end lost 5 bases, the J end lost 3 bases, and 14 bases lay between the germline ends. Written as DNA, the CDR3 is TGTGCCAGCAGTCCGGTGTCGGGGTATGGAAACACCATATATTTT. Its protein product is CASSPVSGYGNTIYF.

This clone appeared once. The chain has TRBV27 and TRBJ1-3, with D possibly being TRBD1 (5 bases). Germline V gives CDR1 MNHEY, CDR2 SMNVEV (reference sequence). V was cut by 3 bases and J by 4 bases, with 10 bases left in between. The CDR3 has 14 amino acids. In DNA form, the CDR3 reads TGTGCCAGCAGTTTTATAGGGGCCGGAAACACCATATATTTT. It codes for CASSFIGAGNTIYF.

The chain employs TRBV7-9 and TRBJ2-5; D is unclear. Germline V gives CDR1 SEHNR, CDR2 FQNEAQ (reference sequence). The CDR3 length is 13 residues. V was pared by 5 bases and J by 4 bases, with 11 bases between. The CDR3 protein is CASSPVLGETQYF. The CDR3 coding sequence is TGTGCCAGCAGCCCCGTCCTCGGAGAGACCCAGTACTTC.

The chain carries TRBV5-4 and TRBJ1-2; D gene unclear. Germline V gives CDR1 SGHNT, CDR2 YYREEE (reference sequence). The CDR3 runs to 14 residues. The ends were cut back, 1 base at V and 7 bases at J, with 14 bases in the middle. CDR3: CASSLSESLGGYTF. The CDR3 DNA reads as TGTGCCAGCAGCTTGTCGGAATCTCTGGGTGGCTACACCTTC.

The chain combines TRBV5-4 with TRBJ2-1; 12 bases fit TRBD2. The CDR3 loop spans 17 amino acids. Per germline, CDR1 SGHNT and CDR2 YYREEE (reference sequence). The J segment lost 8 bases and the V segment lost 0 bases, leaving 9 bases of the junction unmatched. For the CDR3, the DNA is TGTGCCAGCAGCTTGGCCCGACGACTAGCGGGAGACTATGAGCAGTTCTTC. Translating gives CASSLARRLAGDYEQFF.

The chain employs TRBV6-1 and TRBJ2-7; a weak D match, TRBD1 (5 bases). CDR1 MNHNS and CDR2 SASEGT come from the germline V gene. The CDR3 contains 13 residues. V was cut by 8 bases and J by 0 bases, with 11 bases left in between. The CDR3 region is CASGQGVSYEQYF. Written as DNA, the CDR3 is TGTGCCAGCGGCCAGGGTGTCTCCTACGAGCAGTACTTC.

CDR3: CASSDSPLEGVAQETQYF. The CDR3 nucleotides are TGTGCCAGCAGTGATTCCCCCCTAGAAGGGGTGGCTCAAGAGACCCAGTACTTC. This rearrangement joins TRBV2 to TRBJ2-5, with D possibly being TRBD1 (5 bases). V lost 3 bases, J lost 2 bases, and 22 bases lay in between. This CDR3 contains 18 residues. CDR1 and CDR2 from the germline V gene are SNHLY and FYNNEI.

The chain joins TRBV6-1 to TRBJ2-7; maybe TRBD1 (5 bases). CDR3 size: 15 residues. Germline V gene lookup returns CDR1 MNHNS and CDR2 SASEGT. The germline V and J ends were trimmed by 2 bases and 0 bases, with 11 bases remaining between them. CDR3 nucleotides: TGTGCCAGCAGTGAAATAGGGGCATACTCCTACGAGCAGTACTTC. This sequence encodes CASSEIGAYSYEQYF.

The chain carries TRBV7-9 and TRBJ2-1, with D perhaps matching TRBD2 (5 bases). The length of the CDR3 is 14 residues. Germline V CDR1 and CDR2: SEHNR, FQNEAQ (reference sequence). Trimming pared 5 bases from V and 5 bases from J, leaving 13 bases between. CDR3 loop: CASSRVQRNNEQFF. The CDR3 coding sequence is TGTGCCAGCAGCCGAGTGCAGCGGAACAATGAGCAGTTCTTC.

The chain employs TRBV15 and TRBJ1-3; D ambiguous. The V end was cut by 5 bases, the J end by 4 bases, with 9 bases between. The CDR3 runs to 13 residues. The V gene's germline CDR1 is LNHNV and CDR2 YYDKDF (reference sequence). The CDR3 is CATSGLTGNTIYF. In nucleotides, the CDR3 is TGTGCCACCAGCGGCCTAACAGGAAACACCATATATTTT.

The V call is TRBV27, the J call TRBJ2-5; 8 nucleotides agree with TRBD2. Germline V lookup: CDR1 MNHEY, CDR2 SMNVEV (reference sequence). The CDR3 totals 14 residues. Unmatched junction bases numbered 10, after V lost 8 bases and J lost 5 bases. The CDR3 DNA is TGTGCCAGCGCCCCGGGGGGGGTCCTTGAGACCCAGTACTTC. Protein product: CASAPGGVLETQYF.

A note on this clone: A clone one base away is much larger, so this may be a read error. V and J are TRBV7-9 and TRBJ2-5; D remains unclear. The DNA end lines up better with TRBJ2-7; the J call may be wrong. The CDR3 length is 11 residues. Germline values: CDR1 SEHNR, CDR2 FQNEAQ (reference sequence). The CDR3 loop reads CASSWGYEQYF. CDR3 in DNA: TGTGCCAGCAGCTGGGGCTACGAGCAGTACTTC.

The chain is built from TRBV9 and TRBJ2-5; D unresolved. V lost 3 bases, J lost 0 bases, and 12 bases lay in between. The germline CDR1 and CDR2 sequences are SGDLS and YYNGEE. The CDR3 length is 15 residues. The CDR3 DNA reads as TGTGCCAGCAGCGAGGGCCAACGGTACCAAGAGACCCAGTACTTC. Amino acids: CASSEGQRYQETQYF.

The gene calls are TRBV6-6 and TRBJ2-7; D call uncertain. This CDR3 is built from 15 residues. The germline V gene has CDR1 MNHNY and CDR2 SVGAGI (reference sequence). V was pared by 0 bases and J by 0 bases, with 9 bases between. CDR3 in DNA: TGTGCCAGCAGTTACTCGGCACAGAGCTCCTACGAGCAGTACTTC. Protein product: CASSYSAQSSYEQYF.

The chain is built from TRBV2 and TRBJ2-3, with D unresolved. This CDR3 has 14 amino acids. The ends were cut back, 6 bases at V and 0 bases at J, with 10 bases in the middle. In germline, CDR1 is SNHLY, CDR2 FYNNEI. The chain's CDR3 is CASSRHASTDTQYF. In nucleotides, the CDR3 is TGTGCCAGCAGCCGACACGCTAGCACAGATACGCAGTATTTT.

This chain joins TRBV19 and TRBJ2-7; 8 bases are a match to TRBD1. CDR1 LNHDA and CDR2 SQIVND come from the germline V gene (reference sequence). Unmatched junction bases numbered 10, after V lost 6 bases and J lost 3 bases. The CDR3 is 15 amino acids. CDR3 DNA sequence: TGTGCCAGTAGCCCCTCCGGGACAGGACTCTACGAGCAGTACTTC. Its protein product is CASSPSGTGLYEQYF.

Concerning this clone: At one end the junction does not follow the germline gene, possibly because of a read error. The gene calls are TRBV9 and TRBJ1-6, with TRBD1 matching 7 bases. The CDR3 consists of 15 residues. Germline-derived CDR1 and CDR2 are SGDLS and YYNGEE. The CDR3 region has the DNA TGTGCCAGCAGCCTCGGGACAGCCTACAATTCACCCCTCCACTTT. Translation gives CASSLGTAYNSPLHF.

V usage is TRBV30 and J usage is TRBJ1-2; no definite D call. CDR1 and CDR2 (germline): GTSNPN, SVGIG (reference sequence). Trimming stripped 0 bases from V and 4 bases from J, with 9 bases between. The CDR3 has 13 residues. CDR3 sequence reads: CAWSVHISYGYTF. The CDR3 nucleotides read TGTGCCTGGAGTGTACATATATCCTATGGCTACACCTTC.

The rearrangement joins TRBV2 to TRBJ2-1; TRBD2 might be the D (6 bases). CDR1 SNHLY and CDR2 FYNNEI come from the germline V gene. V lost 8 bases to trimming and J lost 5 bases, with 16 bases between them. CDR3 size: 14 residues. CDR3 residues: CASLTLSGNNEQFF. For the CDR3, the DNA is TGTGCCAGCCTGACGCTTAGCGGCAACAATGAGCAGTTCTTC.

The chain has TRBV9 and TRBJ1-5, with D unclear. V gave up 0 bases and J gave up 7 bases, with 11 bases separating them. Germline V gives CDR1 SGDLS, CDR2 YYNGEE. The CDR3 covers 14 residues. The CDR3 sequence is CASSVGGSGQPQHF. CDR3 nucleotides: TGTGCCAGCAGCGTAGGGGGTTCGGGCCAGCCCCAGCATTTT.

The J gene is TRBJ2-7, the V gene TRBV27; 14 bases match TRBD2. This CDR3 spans 17 amino acids. Germline CDR1 is MNHEY and CDR2 is SMNVEV (reference sequence). J gave up 2 bases and V 0 bases, and 3 bases lay outside the gene matches. The CDR3 bases are TGTGCCAGCAGTTTATCGATGGGACTAGCGGGAGCCTACGAGCAGTACTTC. Its translation is CASSLSMGLAGAYEQYF.

This clone was observed a single time. V gene TRBV30 combines with J gene TRBJ2-5; D gene uncertain. This CDR3 is built from 17 residues. Germline V gives CDR1 GTSNPN, CDR2 SVGIG (reference sequence). Between the trimmed V and J ends, which lost 1 base and 5 bases, there was a span of 23 bases. This CDR3 is CAWSDLVSQLGPETQYF. The CDR3 DNA reads TGTGCCTGGAGTGATCTAGTTTCCCAACTGGGTCCGGAGACCCAGTACTTC.

This clone was seen a single time. The identical CDR3 is also encoded by other nucleotide sequences in the sample. V is TRBV5-1 and J is TRBJ2-6; D not certain. The CDR3 extends over 15 amino acids. CDR1 is SGHRS, CDR2 YFSETQ, per germline. V lost 0 bases to trimming and J lost 4 bases, with 8 bases between them. The CDR3 bases are TGCGCCAGCAGCTTGGTGGGATCCGGGGCCAACGTCCTGACTTTC. Encoded protein: CASSLVGSGANVLTF.

For this clone: Other nucleotide sequences in the sample specify the same CDR3. The chain recombines TRBV7-9 with TRBJ2-1; D is undetermined. This CDR3 is 15 amino acids long. V was clipped by 0 bases and J by 6 bases, with 12 bases between them. The germline gives CDR1 SEHNR, CDR2 FQNEAQ (reference sequence). The CDR3 protein is CASSLAESSGNEQFF. The CDR3 DNA reads TGTGCCAGCAGCTTAGCCGAGAGCTCAGGCAATGAGCAGTTCTTC.